The clone carrying this TCR beta chain was seen at least ten times. This CDR3 spans 14 amino acids. Trimming removed 7 bases from V and 4 bases from J, with 15 bases in between. This entry comes from a study of regulatory T cells in long-lasting Graves disease. Across the whole study: Patients with new Graves' disease had used antithyroid drugs below 3 months.

Time point reported: newly diagnosed GD, antithyroid drugs for less than 3 months. After RNA was extracted from PBMCs, the TCR library was made from it. Arm-PCR with iRepertoire HTBI primers amplified the CDR3 regions for these TCR beta libraries. Via MiXCR, TCRdb re-called the multiplex PCR reads, giving one row per CDR3 protein. The sample contains just over 600,000 distinct CDR3 sequences, 15% to 20% of which appear only once. The sample was also reused in another study, on T cells in Graves' hyperthyroidism and ophthalmopathy. This second study notes: The HTBI set primed first-round TCR CDR3 RT-PCR.

The chain carries TRBV12-3 or TRBV12-4 and TRBJ2-3; D possibly corresponds to TRBD2 (5 bases). The sequenced sample was peripheral blood mononuclear cells (PBMCs), obtained at new diagnosis, from a patient treated with antithyroid drugs. The receptor was derived from a woman younger than 45 with Graves disease. The CDR3 nucleotides are TGTGCCAGCACCACCCGGGGTTTGTCAGATACGCAGTATTTT. This sequence encodes CASTTRGLSDTQYF.